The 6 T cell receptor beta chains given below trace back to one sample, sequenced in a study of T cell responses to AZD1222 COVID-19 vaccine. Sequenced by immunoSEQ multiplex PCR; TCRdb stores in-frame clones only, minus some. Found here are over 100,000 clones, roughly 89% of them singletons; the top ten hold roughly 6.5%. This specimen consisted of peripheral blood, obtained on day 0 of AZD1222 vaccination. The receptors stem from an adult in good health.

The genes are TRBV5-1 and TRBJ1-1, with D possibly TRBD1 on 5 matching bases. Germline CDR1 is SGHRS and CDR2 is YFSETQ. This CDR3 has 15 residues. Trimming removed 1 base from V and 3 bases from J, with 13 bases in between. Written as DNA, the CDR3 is TGCGCCAGCAGCTTGAGTGGACGAGGGGACACTGAAGCTTTCTTT. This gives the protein CASSLSGRGDTEAFF.

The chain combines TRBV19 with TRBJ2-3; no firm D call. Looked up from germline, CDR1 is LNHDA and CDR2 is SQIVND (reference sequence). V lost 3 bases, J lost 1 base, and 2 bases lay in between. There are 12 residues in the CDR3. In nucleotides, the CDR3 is TGTGCCAGTAGTATTGGCACAGATACGCAGTATTTT. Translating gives CASSIGTDTQYF. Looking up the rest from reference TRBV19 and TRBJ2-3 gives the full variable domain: DGGITQSPKYLFRKEGQNVTLSCEQNLNHDAMYWYRQDPGQGLRLIYYSQIVNDFQKGDIAEGYSVSREKKESFPLTVTSAQKNPTAFYLCASSIGTDTQYFGPGTRLTVL.

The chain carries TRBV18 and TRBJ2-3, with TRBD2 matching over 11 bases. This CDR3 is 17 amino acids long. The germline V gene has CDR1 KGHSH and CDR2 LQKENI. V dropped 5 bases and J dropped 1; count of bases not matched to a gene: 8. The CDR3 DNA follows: TGTGCCAGCTCATGGCCCCTAGCGGGGGGACGCACAGATACGCAGTATTTT. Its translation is CASSWPLAGGRTDTQYF.

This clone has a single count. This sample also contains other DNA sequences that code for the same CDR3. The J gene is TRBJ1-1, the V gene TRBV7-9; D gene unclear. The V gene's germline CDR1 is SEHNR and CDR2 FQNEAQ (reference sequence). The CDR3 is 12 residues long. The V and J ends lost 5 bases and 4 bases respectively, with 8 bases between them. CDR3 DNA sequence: TGTGCCAGCAGCCCAGGAGGCACTGAAGCTTTCTTT. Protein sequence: CASSPGGTEAFF.

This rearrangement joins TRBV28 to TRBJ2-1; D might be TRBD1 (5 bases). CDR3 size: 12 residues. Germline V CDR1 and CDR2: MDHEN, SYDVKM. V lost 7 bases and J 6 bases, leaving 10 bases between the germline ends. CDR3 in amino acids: CASNRGSNEQFF. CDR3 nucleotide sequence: TGTGCCAGCAATAGGGGTTCCAATGAGCAGTTCTTC.

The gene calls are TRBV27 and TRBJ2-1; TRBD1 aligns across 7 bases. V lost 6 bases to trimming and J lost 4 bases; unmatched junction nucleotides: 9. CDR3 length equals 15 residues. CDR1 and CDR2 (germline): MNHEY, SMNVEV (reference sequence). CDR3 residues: CASSPDRVGYNEQFF. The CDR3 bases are TGTGCCAGCAGCCCAGACAGGGTTGGGTACAATGAGCAGTTCTTC.